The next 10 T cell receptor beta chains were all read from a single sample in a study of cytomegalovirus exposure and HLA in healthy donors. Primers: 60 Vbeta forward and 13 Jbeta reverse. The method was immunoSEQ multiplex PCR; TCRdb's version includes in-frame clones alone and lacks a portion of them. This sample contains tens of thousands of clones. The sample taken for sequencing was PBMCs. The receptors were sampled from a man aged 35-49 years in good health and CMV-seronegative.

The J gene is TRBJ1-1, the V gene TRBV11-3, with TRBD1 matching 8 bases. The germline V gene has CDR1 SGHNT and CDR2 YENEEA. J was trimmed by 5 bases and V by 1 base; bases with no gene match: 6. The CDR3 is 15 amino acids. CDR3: CASSLGSDRDTEAFF. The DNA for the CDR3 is TGTGCCAGCAGCTTAGGTTCGGACAGGGATACTGAAGCTTTCTTT.

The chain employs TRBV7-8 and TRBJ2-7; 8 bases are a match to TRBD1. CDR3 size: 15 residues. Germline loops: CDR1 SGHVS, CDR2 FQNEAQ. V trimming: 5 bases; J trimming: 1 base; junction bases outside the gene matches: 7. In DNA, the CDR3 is TGTGCCAGCAGCCCTGGGACAGGCCAATCCTACGAGCAGTACTTC. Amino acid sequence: CASSPGTGQSYEQYF. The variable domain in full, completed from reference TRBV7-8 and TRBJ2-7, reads GAGVSQSPRYKVAKRGQDVALRCDPISGHVSLFWYQQALGQGPEFLTYFQNEAQLDKSGLPSDRFFAERPEGSVSTLKIQRTQQEDSAVYLCASSPGTGQSYEQYFGPGTRLTVT.

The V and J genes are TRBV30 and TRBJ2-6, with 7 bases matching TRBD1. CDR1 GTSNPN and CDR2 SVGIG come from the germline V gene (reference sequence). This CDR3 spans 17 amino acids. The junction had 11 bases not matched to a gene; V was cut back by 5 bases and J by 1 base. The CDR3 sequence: CAWFTGVSASGANVLTF. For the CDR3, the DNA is TGTGCCTGGTTCACAGGGGTTTCGGCATCTGGGGCCAACGTCCTGACTTTC.

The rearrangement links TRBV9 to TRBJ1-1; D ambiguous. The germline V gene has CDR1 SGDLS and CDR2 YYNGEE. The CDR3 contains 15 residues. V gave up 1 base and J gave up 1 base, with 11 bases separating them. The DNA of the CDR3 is TGTGCCAGCAGCGTATTGGATAGAGGGAACACTGAAGCTTTCTTT. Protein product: CASSVLDRGNTEAFF.

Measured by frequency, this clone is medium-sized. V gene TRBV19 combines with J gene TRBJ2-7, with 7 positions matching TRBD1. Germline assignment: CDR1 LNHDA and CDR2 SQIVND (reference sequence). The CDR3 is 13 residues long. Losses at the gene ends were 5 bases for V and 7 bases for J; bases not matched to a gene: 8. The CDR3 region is CASSGDREREQYF. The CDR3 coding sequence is TGTGCCAGTAGTGGAGACAGGGAAAGAGAGCAGTACTTC.

The CDR3 is CASSLGRGSLDGYTF. In DNA, the CDR3 is TGTGCCAGCAGCTTGGGTAGGGGCTCGTTGGATGGCTACACCTTC. V gene TRBV5-5 combines with J gene TRBJ1-2, with D tentatively TRBD1 (5 bases). The germline V and J ends were trimmed by 0 bases and 6 bases, with 15 bases remaining between them. The CDR3 is made up of 15 amino acids. Germline V CDR1 and CDR2: SGHKS, YYEKEE (reference sequence).

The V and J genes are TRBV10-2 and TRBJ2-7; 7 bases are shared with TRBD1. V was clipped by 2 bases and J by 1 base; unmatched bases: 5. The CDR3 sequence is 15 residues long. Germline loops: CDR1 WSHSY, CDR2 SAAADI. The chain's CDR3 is CASSENNRGSYEQYF. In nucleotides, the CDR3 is TGCGCCAGCAGTGAGAACAACAGGGGATCCTACGAGCAGTACTTC.

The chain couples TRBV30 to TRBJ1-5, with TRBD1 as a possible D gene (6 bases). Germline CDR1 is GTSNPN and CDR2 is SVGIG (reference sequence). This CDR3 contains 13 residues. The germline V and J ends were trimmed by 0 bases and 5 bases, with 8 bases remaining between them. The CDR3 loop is CAWSVQGDQPQHF. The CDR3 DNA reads TGTGCCTGGAGTGTACAGGGAGATCAGCCCCAGCATTTT.

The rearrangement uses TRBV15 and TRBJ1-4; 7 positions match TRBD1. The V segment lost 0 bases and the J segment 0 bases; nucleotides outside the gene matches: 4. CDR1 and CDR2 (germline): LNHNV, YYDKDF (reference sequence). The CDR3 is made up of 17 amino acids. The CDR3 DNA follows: TGTGCCACCAGCAGAGATGTGGGGACAGCAACTAATGAAAAACTGTTTTTT. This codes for CATSRDVGTATNEKLFF.

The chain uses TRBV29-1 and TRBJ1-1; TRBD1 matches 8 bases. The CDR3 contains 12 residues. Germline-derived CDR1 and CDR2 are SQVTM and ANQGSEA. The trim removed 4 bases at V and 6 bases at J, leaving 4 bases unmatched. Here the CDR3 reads CSVGTGIPEAFF. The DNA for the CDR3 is TGCAGCGTTGGGACAGGGATCCCTGAAGCTTTCTTT. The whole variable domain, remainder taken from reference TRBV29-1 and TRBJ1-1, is SAVISQKPSRDICQRGTSLTIQCQVDSQVTMMFWYRQQPGQSLTLIATANQGSEATYESGFVIDKFPISRPNLTFSTLTVSNMSPEDSSIYLCSVGTGIPEAFFGQGTRLTVV.